These 6 T cell receptor beta chains were all obtained from the same sample, sequenced in a study of blood T cell repertoires in COVID-19. Clones were sequenced by immunoSEQ multiplex PCR, and TCRdb holds only the in-frame ones, with some missing. The repertoire holds more than 400,000 clones, with over 75% as singletons. Sequencing used peripheral blood. The receptors stem from a human donor in a cohort sampled during active COVID-19.

The chain uses TRBV2 and TRBJ2-3; perhaps TRBD2 as D (6 bases). Germline CDR1 is SNHLY and CDR2 is FYNNEI. The CDR3 has 14 amino acids. With 5 bases removed from V and 1 base from J, the gap between germline ends came to 10 bases. The CDR3 DNA reads as TGTGCCAGCAGTCCGCGGGAACGCACAGATACGCAGTATTTT. It translates to CASSPRERTDTQYF.

The chain uses TRBV6-5 and TRBJ1-4; TRBD1 matches at 7 bases. V was pared by 2 bases and J by 5 bases, with 8 bases of the junction left unmatched. Germline CDR1 is MNHEY and CDR2 is SVGAGI. The CDR3 has 16 residues. This chain's CDR3 is CASSYRPAGGNEKLFF. The CDR3 region has the DNA TGTGCCAGCAGTTACCGCCCGGCAGGGGGAAATGAAAAACTGTTTTTT.

This rearrangement joins TRBV12-3 or TRBV12-4 to TRBJ1-1; a possible D gene is TRBD1 (5 bases). Trimming took 5 bases from V and 8 from J, leaving 15 bases between them. CDR3 length equals 13 residues. In DNA form, the CDR3 reads TGTGCCAGCAGTGGGGCGGGGGGTGTGGAAGCTTTCTTT. This encodes CASSGAGGVEAFF.

The V gene is TRBV19, the J gene TRBJ1-4; D is ambiguous. Germline lookup yields CDR1 LNHDA and CDR2 SQIVND (reference sequence). This CDR3 has 11 amino acids. Trimming pared 11 bases from V and 8 bases from J, leaving 12 bases between. CDR3: CAGRIREKLFF. The CDR3 nucleotides read TGTGCCGGGAGAATAAGGGAAAAACTGTTTTTT.

This chain joins TRBV3-1 (or the pseudogene TRBV3-2) and TRBJ1-3; TRBD1 agrees at 9 bases. Germline CDR1 LGHDT, CDR2 YNNKEL (reference sequence). J gave up 11 bases and V 2 bases, and 13 bases lay outside the gene matches. This CDR3 region has 16 residues. The CDR3 sequence is CASSQFISGTGIPIYF. As DNA, the CDR3 is TGTGCCAGCAGCCAATTTATCTCCGGGACAGGGATCCCCATATATTTT.

This clone has only one observation. The genes are TRBV2 and TRBJ1-5; 11 bases align to TRBD1. The V gene's germline CDR1 is SNHLY and CDR2 FYNNEI. Trimming at V came to 8 bases and at J to 6 bases, leaving 3 bases not matched to a gene. The CDR3 is 13 amino acids. DNA for the CDR3: TGTGCCAGCGGGACAGGGGGAATTCAGCCCCAGCATTTT. Translation: CASGTGGIQPQHF.